This section outlines one T cell receptor (beta chain) sequence together with its context. Its antigen is undetermined. This specimen belongs to a study of blood T cells in healthy people across ages. Study-wide results and caveats: Investigators treated diversity estimates from one million T cells as underestimates. Getting older went along with TCR beta diversity per million T cells dropping roughly linearly. No one knew whether donors had CMV, which possibly confounded expanded clonotype changes.

Next came a second PCR, run for roughly 6 to 11 cycles, which used a sample-barcoded 5' primer along with a J-beta primer mix. TCRdb itself ran the 5' RACE reads through MiXCR, one entry per CDR3 protein. This sample has approximately 600,000 distinct CDR3 sequences, with approximately 59% found just once. In terms of origin and age, donors were healthy Caucasian individuals from Russia aged roughly 6 to 100. Germline values: CDR1 MNHNS, CDR2 SASEGT. This CDR3 spans 19 amino acids. With V trimmed by 6 bases and J by 1 base, 16 bases remained unmatched. The receptor's source is a man aged 55 to 70 in good health. The sequenced sample consisted of blood. This chain joins TRBV6-1 and TRBJ2-3; 10 bases fit TRBD2. The CDR3 here is CASSLHGGAGGGGTDTQYF. For the CDR3, the DNA is TGTGCCAGCAGCCTTCATGGGGGAGCGGGGGGGGGTGGCACAGATACGCAGTATTTT.